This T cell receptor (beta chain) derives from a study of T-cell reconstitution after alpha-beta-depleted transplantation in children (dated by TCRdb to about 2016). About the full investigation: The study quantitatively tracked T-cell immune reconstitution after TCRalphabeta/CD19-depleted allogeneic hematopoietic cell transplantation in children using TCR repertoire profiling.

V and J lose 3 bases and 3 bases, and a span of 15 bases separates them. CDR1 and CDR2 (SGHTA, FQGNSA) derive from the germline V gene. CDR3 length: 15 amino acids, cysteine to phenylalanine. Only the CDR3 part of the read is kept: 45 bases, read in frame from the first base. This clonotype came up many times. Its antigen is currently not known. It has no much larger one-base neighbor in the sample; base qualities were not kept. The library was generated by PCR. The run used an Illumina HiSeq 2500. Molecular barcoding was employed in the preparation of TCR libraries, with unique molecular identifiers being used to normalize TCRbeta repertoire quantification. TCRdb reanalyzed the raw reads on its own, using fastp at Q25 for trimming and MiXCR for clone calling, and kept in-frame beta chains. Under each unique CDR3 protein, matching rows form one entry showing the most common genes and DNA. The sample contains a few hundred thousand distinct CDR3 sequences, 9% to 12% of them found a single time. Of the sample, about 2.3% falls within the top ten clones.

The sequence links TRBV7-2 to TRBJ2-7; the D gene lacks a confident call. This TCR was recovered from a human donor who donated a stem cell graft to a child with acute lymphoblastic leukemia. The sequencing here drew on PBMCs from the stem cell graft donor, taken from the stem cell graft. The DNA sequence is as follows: TGTGCCAGCAGCTTGGCCCCATCGGTAATCTACGAGCAGTACTTC. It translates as CASSLAPSVIYEQYF.